This record looks at one T cell receptor (beta chain) sequence and its context. This entry is derived from a study of blood T cell repertoires in COVID-19. This CDR3 has 13 amino acids. The V gene's germline CDR1 is SEHNR and CDR2 FQNEAQ (reference sequence). The V segment lost 2 bases and the J segment 15 bases; nucleotides outside the gene matches: 7. The protocol was immunoSEQ multiplex PCR, while the TCRdb copy is restricted to in-frame clones and leaves out a portion. The table has 200,000 to 300,000 clones, about 89% seen once. This sequence originates from a woman aged 18-30 years who had recovered from COVID-19. The chain employs TRBV7-9 and TRBJ2-1, with 10 positions matching TRBD1. The sample comprised PBMCs or T cells enriched from blood (not recorded which). In nucleotides, the CDR3 is TGTGCCAGCAGCTTATCTTTGGGACAGGGGATGTTCTTC. Protein: CASSLSLGQGMFF.